The source of this T cell receptor beta chain is a study of T cell responses to AZD1222 COVID-19 vaccine. General observations from the study: In the spike-specific TCR repertoire, nearly half reportedly target unmutated variant regions.

Turning to this clone: No antigen is known for it.

Germline CDR1 is SGHTA and CDR2 is FQGNSA. The CDR3 has 13 residues. With 8 bases removed from V and 8 bases from J, the gap between germline ends came to 15 bases. Method: immunoSEQ multiplex PCR; TCRdb's copy keeps in-frame clones and lacks some. The table records about 100,000 clones, around 87% of them present only once. The sequence came from an adult in good health. The V call is TRBV7-2, the J call TRBJ1-4, with D perhaps matching TRBD1 (5 bases). The sequences come from peripheral blood, collected on day 0 of MenACWY control vaccination. The CDR3 sequence is CASSRALREKLFF. The CDR3 nucleotides are TGTGCCAGCTCCAGGGCCCTAAGGGAAAAACTGTTTTTT.